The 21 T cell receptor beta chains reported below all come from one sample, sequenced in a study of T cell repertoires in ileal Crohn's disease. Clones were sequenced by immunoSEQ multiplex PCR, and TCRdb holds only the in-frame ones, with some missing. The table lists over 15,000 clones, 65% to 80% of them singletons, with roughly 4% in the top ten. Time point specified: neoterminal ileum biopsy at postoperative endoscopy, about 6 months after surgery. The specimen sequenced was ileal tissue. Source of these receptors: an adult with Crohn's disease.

The chain's CDR3 is CASSIGTIYEQYF. Here the CDR3 DNA reads TGTGCCAGTAGTATCGGGACTATCTACGAGCAGTACTTC. V gene TRBV19 combines with J gene TRBJ2-7; 7 nucleotides match TRBD2. Unmatched junction bases numbered 2, after V lost 3 bases and J lost 3 bases. CDR1 and CDR2 from the germline V gene are LNHDA and SQIVND (reference sequence). CDR3 length equals 13 residues.

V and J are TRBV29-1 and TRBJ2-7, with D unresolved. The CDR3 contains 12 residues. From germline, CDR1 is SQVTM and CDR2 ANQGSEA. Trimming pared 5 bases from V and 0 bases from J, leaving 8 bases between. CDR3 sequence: CSVYADSYEQYF. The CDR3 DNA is TGCAGCGTTTATGCAGACTCCTACGAGCAGTACTTC.

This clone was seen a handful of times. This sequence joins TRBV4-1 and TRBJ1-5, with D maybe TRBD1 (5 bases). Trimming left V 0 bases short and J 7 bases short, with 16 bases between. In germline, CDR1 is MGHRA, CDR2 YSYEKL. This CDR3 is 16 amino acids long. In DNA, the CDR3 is TGCGCCAGCAGCCAAGACCCCGGGGGTTTAGGGCAGCCCCAGCATTTT. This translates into CASSQDPGGLGQPQHF.

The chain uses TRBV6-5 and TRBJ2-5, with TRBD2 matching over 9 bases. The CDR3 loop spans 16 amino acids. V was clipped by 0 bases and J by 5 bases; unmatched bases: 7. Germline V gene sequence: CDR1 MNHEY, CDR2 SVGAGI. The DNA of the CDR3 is TGTGCCAGCAGTTACTCGATGCGGGGGGGCCCTGAGACCCAGTACTTC. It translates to CASSYSMRGGPETQYF.

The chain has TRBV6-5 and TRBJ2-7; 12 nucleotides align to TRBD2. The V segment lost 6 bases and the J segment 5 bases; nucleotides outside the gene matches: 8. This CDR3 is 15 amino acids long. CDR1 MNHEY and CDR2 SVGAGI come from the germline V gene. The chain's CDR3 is CASRRSSGGANEQYF. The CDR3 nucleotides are TGTGCCAGCAGGAGATCTAGCGGGGGGGCTAACGAGCAGTACTTC.

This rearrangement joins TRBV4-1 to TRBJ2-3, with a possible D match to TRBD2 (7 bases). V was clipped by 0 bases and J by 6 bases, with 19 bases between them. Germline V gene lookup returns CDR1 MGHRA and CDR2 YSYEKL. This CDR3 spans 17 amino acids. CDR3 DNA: TGCGCCAGCAGCCAAGATCGTAGTGGGGGGGCATGGGATACGCAGTATTTT. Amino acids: CASSQDRSGGAWDTQYF.

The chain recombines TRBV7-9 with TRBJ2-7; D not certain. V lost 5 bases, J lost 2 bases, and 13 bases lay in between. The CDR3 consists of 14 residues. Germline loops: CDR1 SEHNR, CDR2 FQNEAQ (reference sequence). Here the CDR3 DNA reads TGTGCCAGCAGCCAAAACCTGGGCCCCTACGAGCAGTACTTC. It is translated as CASSQNLGPYEQYF.

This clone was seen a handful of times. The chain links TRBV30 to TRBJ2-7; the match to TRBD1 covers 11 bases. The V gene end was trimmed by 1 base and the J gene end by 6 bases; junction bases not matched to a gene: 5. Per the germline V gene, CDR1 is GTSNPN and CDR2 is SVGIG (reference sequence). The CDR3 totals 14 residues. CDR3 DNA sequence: TGTGCCTGGAGTGCCGGGACAGGGGGGAGCGAGCAGTACTTC. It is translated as CAWSAGTGGSEQYF.

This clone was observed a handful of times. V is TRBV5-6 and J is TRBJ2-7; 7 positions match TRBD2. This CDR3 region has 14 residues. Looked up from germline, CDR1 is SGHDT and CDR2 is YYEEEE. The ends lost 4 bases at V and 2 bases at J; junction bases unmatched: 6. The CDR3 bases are TGTGCCAGCAGCGCGCGGCTAGCGGCCTACGAGCAGTACTTC. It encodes CASSARLAAYEQYF.

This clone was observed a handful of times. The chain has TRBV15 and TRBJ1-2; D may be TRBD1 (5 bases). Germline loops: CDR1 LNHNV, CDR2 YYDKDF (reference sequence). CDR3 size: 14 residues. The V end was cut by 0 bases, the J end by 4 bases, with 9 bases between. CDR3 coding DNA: TGTGCCACCAGCAGAGACAGGGCCGGCTATGGCTACACCTTC. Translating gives CATSRDRAGYGYTF.

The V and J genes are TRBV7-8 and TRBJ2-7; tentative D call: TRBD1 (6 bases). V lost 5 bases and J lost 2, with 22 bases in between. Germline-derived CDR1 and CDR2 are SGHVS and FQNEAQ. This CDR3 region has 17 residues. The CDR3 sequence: CASSPPVTGLLTYEQYF. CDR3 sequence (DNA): TGTGCCAGCAGCCCCCCCGTGACAGGTCTTTTGACCTACGAGCAGTACTTC.

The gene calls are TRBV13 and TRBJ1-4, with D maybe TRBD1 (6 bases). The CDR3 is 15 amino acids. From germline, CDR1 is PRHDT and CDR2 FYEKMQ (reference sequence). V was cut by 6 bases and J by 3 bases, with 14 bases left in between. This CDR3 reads CASSKGTTANEKLFF. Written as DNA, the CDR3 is TGTGCCAGCAGTAAAGGGACAACGGCTAATGAAAAACTGTTTTTT.

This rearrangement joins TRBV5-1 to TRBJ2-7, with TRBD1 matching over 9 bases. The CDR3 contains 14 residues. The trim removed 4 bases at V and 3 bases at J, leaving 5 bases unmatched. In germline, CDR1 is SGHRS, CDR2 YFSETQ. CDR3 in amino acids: CASSPRQGVYEQYF. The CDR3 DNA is TGCGCCAGCAGCCCGAGACAGGGGGTCTACGAGCAGTACTTC.

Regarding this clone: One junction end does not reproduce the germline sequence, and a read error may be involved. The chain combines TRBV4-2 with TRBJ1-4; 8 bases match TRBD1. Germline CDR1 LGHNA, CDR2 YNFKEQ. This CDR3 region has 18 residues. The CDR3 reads CASSQDPRQGTTNEKLLF. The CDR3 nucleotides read TGTGCCAGCAGCCAAGACCCCCGACAGGGGACAACTAATGAAAAACTGCTTTTT.

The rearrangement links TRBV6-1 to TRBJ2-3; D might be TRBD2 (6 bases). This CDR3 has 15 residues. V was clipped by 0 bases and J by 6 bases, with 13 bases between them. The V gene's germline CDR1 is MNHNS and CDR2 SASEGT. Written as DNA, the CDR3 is TGTGCCAGCAGTGAAGCGGCGGGGATTACGGATACGCAGTATTTT. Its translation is CASSEAAGITDTQYF.

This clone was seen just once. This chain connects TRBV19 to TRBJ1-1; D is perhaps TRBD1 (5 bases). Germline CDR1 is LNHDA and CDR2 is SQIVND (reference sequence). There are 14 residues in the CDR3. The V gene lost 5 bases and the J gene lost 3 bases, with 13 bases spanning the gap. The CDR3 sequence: CASSPQRGDTEAFF. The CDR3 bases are TGTGCCAGTAGTCCCCAAAGGGGTGACACTGAAGCTTTCTTT.

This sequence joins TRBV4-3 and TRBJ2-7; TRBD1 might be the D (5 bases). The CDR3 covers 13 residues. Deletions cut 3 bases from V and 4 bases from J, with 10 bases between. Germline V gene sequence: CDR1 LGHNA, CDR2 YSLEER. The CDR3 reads CASSQTPGYEQYF. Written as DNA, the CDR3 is TGCGCCAGCAGCCAGACCCCAGGGTACGAGCAGTACTTC.

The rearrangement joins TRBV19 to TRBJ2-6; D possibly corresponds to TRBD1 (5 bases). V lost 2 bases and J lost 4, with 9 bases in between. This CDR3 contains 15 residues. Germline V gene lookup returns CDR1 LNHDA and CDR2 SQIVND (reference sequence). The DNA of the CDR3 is TGTGCCAGTAGTATATCAGGGCCCGGGGCCAACGTCCTGACTTTC. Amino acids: CASSISGPGANVLTF. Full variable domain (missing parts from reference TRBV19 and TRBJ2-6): DGGITQSPKYLFRKEGQNVTLSCEQNLNHDAMYWYRQDPGQGLRLIYYSQIVNDFQKGDIAEGYSVSREKKESFPLTVTSAQKNPTAFYLCASSISGPGANVLTFGAGSRLTVL.

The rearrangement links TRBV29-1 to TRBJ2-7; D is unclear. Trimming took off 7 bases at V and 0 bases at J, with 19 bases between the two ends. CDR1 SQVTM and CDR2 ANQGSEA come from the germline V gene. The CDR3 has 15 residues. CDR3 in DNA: TGCAGCGCCTCTTCCAGGTCACGCAGCTCCTACGAGCAGTACTTC. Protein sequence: CSASSRSRSSYEQYF.

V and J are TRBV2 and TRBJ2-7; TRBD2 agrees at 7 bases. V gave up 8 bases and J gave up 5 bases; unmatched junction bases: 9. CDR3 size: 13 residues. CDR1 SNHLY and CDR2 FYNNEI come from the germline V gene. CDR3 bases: TGTGCCAGCTTGTCGGGAGGCAGAAACGAGCAGTACTTC. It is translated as CASLSGGRNEQYF.

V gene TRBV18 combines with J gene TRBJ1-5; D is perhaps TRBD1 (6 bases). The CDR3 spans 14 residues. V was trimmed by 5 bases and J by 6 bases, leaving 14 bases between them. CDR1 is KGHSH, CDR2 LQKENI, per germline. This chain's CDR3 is CASSTTGMGQPQHF. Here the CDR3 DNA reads TGTGCCAGCTCAACTACAGGGATGGGTCAGCCCCAGCATTTT.